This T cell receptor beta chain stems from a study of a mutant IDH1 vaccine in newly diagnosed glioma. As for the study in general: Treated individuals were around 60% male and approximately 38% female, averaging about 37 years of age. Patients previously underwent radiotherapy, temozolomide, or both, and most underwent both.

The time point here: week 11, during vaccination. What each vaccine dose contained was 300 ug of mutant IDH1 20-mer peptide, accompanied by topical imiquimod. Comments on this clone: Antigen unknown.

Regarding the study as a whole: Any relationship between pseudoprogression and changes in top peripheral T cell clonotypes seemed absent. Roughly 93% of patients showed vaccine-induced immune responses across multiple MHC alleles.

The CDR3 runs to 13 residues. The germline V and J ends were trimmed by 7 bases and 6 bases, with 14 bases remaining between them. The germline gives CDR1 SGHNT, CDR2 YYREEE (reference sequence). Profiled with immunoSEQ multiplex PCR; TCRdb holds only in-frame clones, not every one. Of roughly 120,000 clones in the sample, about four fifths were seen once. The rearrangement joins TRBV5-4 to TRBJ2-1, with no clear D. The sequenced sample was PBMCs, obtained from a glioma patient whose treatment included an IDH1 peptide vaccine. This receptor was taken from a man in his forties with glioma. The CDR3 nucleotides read TGTGCCAGCGAGGTCGTTATGACCAATGAGCAGTTCTTC. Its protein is CASEVVMTNEQFF.